This is a list of T cell receptor beta chains from one sample in a study of early T cells in non-severe SARS-CoV-2 infection. TCRdb processed the 5' RACE reads anew with MiXCR; each CDR3 protein has one entry. The sample has around 57,000 distinct CDR3 sequences, about 6% seen once. Sequences were derived from whole blood, sampled at baseline. These receptors all stem from an adult who was a healthcare worker with PCR-confirmed SARS-CoV-2 infection or an uninfected control (not recorded which). CDR3s include the opening cysteine and the closing phenylalanine or tryptophan. A D gene is named only where the DNA matches it firmly. The size entry gives once, few or many counts, or a class when the clone is expanded.

J: TRBJ1-1
size: many
D: TRBD1
V: TRBV6-4
DNA: TGTGCCAGCAGCGGGACAGGGGACACTGAAGCTTTCTTT
CDR3: CASSGTGDTEAFF

J: TRBJ2-1
size: many
D: TRBD1
V: TRBV5-5
DNA: TGTGCCAGCAGCCCGGGACAGGAGTACAATGAGCAGTTCTTC
CDR3: CASSPGQEYNEQFF

J: TRBJ2-7
size: many
D: TRBD1
V: TRBV5-4
DNA: TGTGCCAGCAGCTTCGGACAGGGCACCTCGGACGAGCAGTACTTC
CDR3: CASSFGQGTSDEQYF

J: TRBJ2-7
size: few
D: -
V: TRBV28
DNA: TGTGCCAGCAGTTGGGACTTACCCTACGAGCAGTACTTC
CDR3: CASSWDLPYEQYF

J: TRBJ2-2
size: medium-sized
D: -
V: TRBV12-3/TRBV12-4
DNA: TGTGCCAGCAGTTCATCCGGGGAGCTGTTTTTT
CDR3: CASSSSGELFF

J: TRBJ2-3
size: many
D: -
V: TRBV5-1
DNA: TGCGCCAGCAGCTTGCTTGCAGATACGCAGTATTTT
CDR3: CASSLLADTQYF

J: TRBJ2-7
size: few
D: TRBD2
V: TRBV9
DNA: TGTGCCAGCAGCGCCCGGACTAGCGGGAGCGGCGAGCAGTACTTC
CDR3: CASSARTSGSGEQYF

J: TRBJ2-1
size: many
D: TRBD2
V: TRBV5-1
DNA: TGCGCCAGCAGCTTGAGGGTAGCGGGAGGGCACAATGAGCAGTTCTTC
CDR3: CASSLRVAGGHNEQFF

J: TRBJ2-1
size: many
D: -
V: TRBV27
DNA: TGTGCCAGCAGTTTATCCTCAGGTTCTCAAGGGAATGAGCAGTTCTTC
CDR3: CASSLSSGSQGNEQFF

J: TRBJ2-3
size: many
D: -
V: TRBV4-2
DNA: TGTGCCAGCAGCCAAGAGCGGGCGGGACCTACGCAGTATTTT
CDR3: CASSQERAGPTQYF

J: TRBJ2-2
size: many
D: TRBD2
V: TRBV20-1
DNA: TGCAGCGCTAGAGAAACGACTAGCGGGGCGAACACCGGGGAGCTGTTTTTT
CDR3: CSARETTSGANTGELFF

J: TRBJ2-7
size: many
D: -
V: TRBV11-2
DNA: TGTGCCAGCAGCTTAGCCGGGTACGAGCAGTACTTC
CDR3: CASSLAGYEQYF